These 25 T cell receptor beta chains originate from one sample sequenced in a study of identical twins. TCRdb processed the 5' RACE reads anew with MiXCR; each CDR3 protein has one entry. The sample lists about 220,000 distinct CDR3 sequences, about 7.5% occurring once. This same sample was also taken into another study, of yellow fever vaccine responses in identical twins.

Sequenced input: memory (CD45RO+) T cells sorted from blood. These receptors came from a woman under 30 in good health.

This clonotype has just a few counts. This chain joins TRBV20-1 and TRBJ2-7; unclear D gene. From germline, CDR1 is DFQATT and CDR2 SNEGSKA (reference sequence). The CDR3 length is 14 residues. V shed 3 bases and J shed 2 bases, with 14 bases lying between them. The CDR3 nucleotides read TGCAGTGCTAGGCAACAGAGAGAACCCTACGAGCAGTACTTC. It is translated as CSARQQREPYEQYF.

This clonotype has a handful of counts. The chain carries TRBV5-5 and TRBJ2-5; the match to TRBD2 covers 12 bases. This CDR3 spans 17 amino acids. V was clipped by 2 bases and J by 5 bases; unmatched bases: 10. Germline-derived CDR1 and CDR2 are SGHKS and YYEKEE (reference sequence). The CDR3 region is CASSFGPSGGAGETQYF. DNA of the CDR3: TGTGCCAGCAGCTTCGGGCCTAGCGGGGGGGCCGGGGAGACCCAGTACTTC.

This clonotype has more than one count but fewer than ten. The CDR3, as DNA: TGTGCCAGCAGCTTATCGGCTAGCCCGTATTTT. The encoded protein is CASSLSASPYF. This chain links TRBV7-2 with TRBJ2-3; the D gene is possibly TRBD2 (5 bases). Germline CDR1 reads SGHTA; CDR2 reads FQGNSA. This CDR3 region has 11 residues. Trimming stripped 2 bases from V and 14 bases from J, with 11 bases between.

This clonotype was detected many times. The chain has TRBV7-2 and TRBJ2-1, with 15 bases that match TRBD2. This CDR3 is 16 amino acids long. V lost 1 base, J lost 8 bases, and 3 bases stayed unmatched. CDR1 and CDR2 from the germline V gene are SGHTA and FQGNSA. Written as DNA, the CDR3 is TGTGCCAGCAGCTTAGGGGGACTAGCGGGAGGTGATGAGCAGTTCTTC. It codes for CASSLGGLAGGDEQFF. Full variable domain (rest looked up from reference TRBV7-2 and TRBJ2-1): GAGVSQSPSNKVTEKGKDVELRCDPISGHTALYWYRQSLGQGLEFLIYFQGNSAPDKSGLPSDRFSAERTGGSVSTLTIQRTQQEDSAVYLCASSLGGLAGGDEQFFGPGTRLTVL.

The rearrangement links TRBV11-1 to TRBJ2-3; D possibly matches TRBD1 or TRBD2 (6 bases each). This CDR3 contains 18 residues. Trimming cost V 2 bases and J 0 bases, with 18 bases left between them. The germline V gene encodes CDR1 SGHAT and CDR2 FQDESV (reference sequence). The CDR3 spells CASSLKGWGAQSTDTQYF. CDR3 DNA: TGTGCCAGCAGCTTAAAGGGATGGGGGGCGCAGAGCACAGATACGCAGTATTTT.

There are a few counts of this clonotype. J is TRBJ2-7 and V is TRBV7-8; tentatively, D is TRBD2 (5 bases). V lost 0 bases to trimming and J lost 6 bases, with 9 bases between them. CDR3 size: 13 residues. The V gene's germline CDR1 is SGHVS and CDR2 FQNEAQ. CDR3 sequence: CASSLAEGAEQYF. The CDR3, as DNA: TGTGCCAGCAGCTTAGCTGAGGGAGCCGAGCAGTACTTC.

The chain uses TRBV7-2 and TRBJ1-1, with 7 bases that match TRBD1. Trimming removed 1 base from V and 3 bases from J; junction bases left unmatched: 5. This CDR3 comprises 15 residues. The germline CDR1 and CDR2 sequences are SGHTA and FQGNSA. In nucleotides, the CDR3 is TGTGCCAGCAGCTTAGACGGGACAGCGGACACTGAAGCTTTCTTT. This encodes CASSLDGTADTEAFF.

The chain carries TRBV7-2 and TRBJ2-2, with D maybe TRBD1 (5 bases). CDR1 and CDR2 from the germline V gene are SGHTA and FQGNSA. This CDR3 contains 15 residues. Trimming stripped 2 bases from V and 6 bases from J, with 13 bases between. The CDR3 region is CASSLKDGAPGELFF. In DNA, the CDR3 is TGTGCCAGCAGCTTAAAGGATGGGGCCCCCGGGGAGCTGTTTTTT.

This clonotype was seen more than once but under ten times. The chain employs TRBV2 and TRBJ1-5; 10 nucleotides align to TRBD1. J was trimmed by 4 bases and V by 6 bases; bases with no gene match: 3. The CDR3 has 14 residues. CDR1 and CDR2 from the germline V gene are SNHLY and FYNNEI. CDR3 coding DNA: TGTGCCAGCAGAATGGACAGGGGGAATCAGCCCCAGCATTTT. This sequence encodes CASRMDRGNQPQHF.

This clonotype turned up a few times. The genes are TRBV14 and TRBJ2-4, with TRBD1 matching over 10 bases. Germline V gives CDR1 SGHDN, CDR2 FVKESK. This CDR3 region has 16 residues. V trimming: 4 bases; J trimming: 1 base; junction bases outside the gene matches: 4. The CDR3 DNA follows: TGTGCCAGCAGCCGGAGACAGGGGGCGGCCAAAAACATTCAGTACTTC. It yields the protein CASSRRQGAAKNIQYF.

This clonotype was observed at least ten times. The V and J genes are TRBV20-1 and TRBJ2-7; D gene ambiguous. With 1 base removed from V and 3 bases from J, the gap between germline ends came to 10 bases. The CDR3 extends over 13 amino acids. Germline lookup yields CDR1 DFQATT and CDR2 SNEGSKA (reference sequence). CDR3 sequence: CSARGAPDYEQYF. The CDR3 coding sequence is TGCAGTGCTAGAGGTGCCCCAGACTACGAGCAGTACTTC.

Only a few counts were recorded for this clonotype. CDR3 in amino acids: CASSFANPGGTYNEQFF. For the CDR3, the DNA is TGTGCCAGCAGCTTTGCTAATCCGGGGGGGACCTACAATGAGCAGTTCTTC. The chain links TRBV12-1 to TRBJ2-1; the table's TRBD2 call for D was not verified on the DNA. TRBV12-1 is marked as a pseudogene. The CDR3 length is 17 residues.

This clonotype was found a few times. The chain links TRBV20-1 to TRBJ2-7; TRBD2 matches 11 bases. The CDR3 length is 15 residues. Germline V gene sequence: CDR1 DFQATT, CDR2 SNEGSKA (reference sequence). Unmatched junction bases numbered 5, after V lost 3 bases and J lost 1 base. The CDR3 nucleotides read TGCAGTGCTAGGTCTAGCGGGAGGAAGTCCTACGAGCAGTACTTC. It is translated as CSARSSGRKSYEQYF.

This clonotype was observed a handful of times. The chain is built from TRBV20-1 and TRBJ1-2; D is undetermined. The ends were cut back, 1 base at V and 6 bases at J, with 6 bases in the middle. CDR3 length equals 11 residues. The germline CDR1 and CDR2 sequences are DFQATT and SNEGSKA (reference sequence). The CDR3 nucleotides read TGCAGTGCTAGAGGTTTGGATGGCTACACCTTC. Its protein is CSARGLDGYTF.

This clonotype was observed a handful of times. An end of the junction differs from the germline gene, which may be a read error. The chain uses TRBV7-2 and TRBJ2-4; D remains ambiguous. Germline V CDR1 and CDR2: SGHTA, FQGNSA. The CDR3 totals 13 residues. The CDR3 DNA reads as TGTGCCAGCAGCTTAGCGCATCCCCTTGTTGAACACTTC. Its translation: CASSLAHPLVEHF. Looking up the rest from reference TRBV7-2 and TRBJ2-4 gives the full variable domain: GAGVSQSPSNKVTEKGKDVELRCDPISGHTALYWYRQSLGQGLEFLIYFQGNSAPDKSGLPSDRFSAERTGGSVSTLTIQRTQQEDSAVYLCASSLAHPLVEHFGAGTRLSVL.

In this sample, this clonotype turned up many times. The rearrangement links TRBV29-1 to TRBJ2-2; possible D gene TRBD1, 8 bases. The V and J ends lost 7 bases and 6 bases respectively, with 24 bases between them. The CDR3 is 16 residues long. Germline values: CDR1 SQVTM, CDR2 ANQGSEA. The CDR3 here is CSGLEPQGGRAGELFF. The DNA of the CDR3 is TGCAGCGGCTTGGAGCCACAGGGGGGGAGGGCCGGGGAGCTGTTTTTT.

The sample holds a few counts of this clonotype. The chain uses TRBV12-3 or TRBV12-4 and TRBJ2-7, with 8 bases matching TRBD1. J gave up 10 bases and V 3 bases, and 8 bases lay outside the gene matches. The CDR3 length is 13 residues. The CDR3 here is CASSLGTGGGQYF. The CDR3 DNA reads as TGTGCCAGCAGTTTGGGTACAGGGGGAGGTCAGTACTTC.

Many counts were recorded for this clonotype. This chain uses TRBV7-2 with TRBJ1-5; D gene uncertain. There are 13 residues in the CDR3. Trimming stripped 3 bases from V and 1 base from J, with 4 bases between. CDR1 is SGHTA, CDR2 FQGNSA, per germline. The CDR3 loop is CASSFRSNQPQHF. The CDR3 DNA sequence: TGTGCCAGCAGCTTCAGGAGCAATCAGCCCCAGCATTTT.

This clonotype turned up a few times. The chain couples TRBV24-1 to TRBJ2-1; unclear D gene. V was trimmed by 6 bases and J by 6 bases, leaving 14 bases between them. Germline CDR1 KGHDR, CDR2 SFDVKD. This CDR3 has 14 residues. The CDR3 protein is CATSPFLAVNEQFF. The CDR3 DNA sequence: TGTGCCACCAGTCCGTTCTTAGCAGTCAATGAGCAGTTCTTC.

The chain combines TRBV27 with TRBJ1-1, with D perhaps matching TRBD1 (6 bases). This CDR3 contains 12 residues. Germline V gene data show CDR1 as MNHEY and CDR2 as SMNVEV (reference sequence). The CDR3 region is CASGERGTEAFF. CDR3 nucleotide sequence: TGTGCTTCAGGGGAGAGAGGAACTGAAGCTTTCTTT.

The sample holds a few counts of this clonotype. The rearrangement links TRBV7-8 to TRBJ2-7, with unresolved D. Between the trimmed V and J ends, which lost 2 bases and 2 bases, there was a span of 13 bases. Germline values: CDR1 SGHVS, CDR2 FQNEAQ. This CDR3 region has 15 residues. The CDR3 protein is CASSLRVSLTYEQYF. In DNA form, the CDR3 reads TGTGCCAGCAGCTTAAGGGTTAGCTTGACCTACGAGCAGTACTTC.

This clonotype was found a few times. The rearrangement uses TRBV6-4 and TRBJ2-1; no definite D call. Germline V lookup: CDR1 MRHNA, CDR2 SNTAGT. The V end lost 2 bases, the J end lost 5 bases, and 7 bases lay between the germline ends. The CDR3 consists of 13 residues. This CDR3 reads CASSDEGHNEQFF. CDR3 bases: TGTGCCAGCAGTGACGAAGGGCACAATGAGCAGTTCTTC.

This clonotype was seen ten or more times. V and J are TRBV29-1 and TRBJ1-2; D is uncertain. CDR1 and CDR2 from the germline V gene are SQVTM and ANQGSEA. V was pared by 5 bases and J by 5 bases, with 6 bases between. CDR3 size: 10 residues. The CDR3 protein is CSVSDYGYTF. Here the CDR3 DNA reads TGCAGCGTTTCGGATTATGGCTACACCTTC.

A few counts support this clonotype. This chain joins TRBV5-1 and TRBJ2-6; either TRBD1 or TRBD2 may supply D (5 bases each). Germline assignment: CDR1 SGHRS and CDR2 YFSETQ. This CDR3 spans 15 amino acids. Deletions cut 4 bases from V and 2 bases from J, with 10 bases between. CDR3 loop: CASSELGAGANVLTF. CDR3 nucleotide sequence: TGCGCCAGCAGCGAACTGGGGGCTGGGGCCAACGTCCTGACTTTC.

This clonotype was picked up many times. The chain recombines TRBV11-2 with TRBJ2-6; D is possibly TRBD2 (6 bases). This CDR3 region has 16 residues. CDR1 and CDR2 (germline): SGHAT, FQNNGV. The V and J ends lost 1 base and 2 bases respectively, with 9 bases between them. CDR3 bases: TGTGCCAGCAGCTTAGTTGGGGGGACTGGGGCCAACGTCCTGACTTTC. It specifies CASSLVGGTGANVLTF. The complete variable domain, with remaining parts taken from reference TRBV11-2 and TRBJ2-6, reads EAGVAQSPRYKIIEKRQSVAFWCNPISGHATLYWYQQILGQGPKLLIQFQNNGVVDDSQLPKDRFSAERLKGVDSTLKIQPAKLEDSAVYLCASSLVGGTGANVLTFGAGSRLTVL.